The 9 T cell receptor beta chains given below trace back to one sample, sequenced in a study of immune cell composition in non-small cell lung cancer. Data came from immunoSEQ multiplex PCR; TCRdb stores just in-frame clones and leaves some out. The data contain over 4,000 clones, approximately 85% of them singletons. The sequenced material came from lung tumor tissue. The receptor source for this set is a human donor with non-small cell lung cancer.

As concerns this clone: The junction and the germline gene differ at one end; a read error may be behind it. The chain carries TRBV10-3 and TRBJ2-7; 9 bases map to TRBD2. CDR3 length: 13 amino acids. Germline V lookup: CDR1 ENHRY, CDR2 SYGVKD. The CDR3 protein is CAISETSGPTNHF. Here the CDR3 DNA reads TGTGCCATCAGTGAGACTAGCGGGCCGACTAACCACTTC.

Relative to its sample, this clone is large (0.1 to 1%). This chain uses TRBV6-5 with TRBJ2-7, with 8 bases fitting TRBD1. This CDR3 is 12 amino acids long. Germline-derived CDR1 and CDR2 are MNHEY and SVGAGI. V shed 6 bases and J 6 bases; nucleotides not matched to a gene: 4. CDR3 DNA: TGTGCCAGCAGGTCCGACAGGGGCGAGCAGTACTTC. As protein: CASRSDRGEQYF.

The chain combines TRBV28 with TRBJ1-1; D is perhaps TRBD1 (5 bases). V was pared by 3 bases and J by 0 bases, with 11 bases between. Per germline, CDR1 MDHEN and CDR2 SYDVKM. The CDR3 length is 15 residues. DNA of the CDR3: TGTGCCAGCAGTTTTTCGACAGTTATGAACACTGAAGCTTTCTTT. This gives the protein CASSFSTVMNTEAFF.

The rearrangement uses TRBV19 and TRBJ1-1; 7 bases agree with TRBD1. Trimming cost V 3 bases and J 5 bases; bases outside gene matches: 3. The CDR3 extends over 13 amino acids. Germline V gene data show CDR1 as LNHDA and CDR2 as SQIVND (reference sequence). The CDR3 nucleotides are TGTGCCAGTAGTATGCAGGGGGGAACTGAAGCTTTCTTT. Translation gives CASSMQGGTEAFF. The entire variable domain, with the rest obtained from reference TRBV19 and TRBJ1-1, is as follows: DGGITQSPKYLFRKEGQNVTLSCEQNLNHDAMYWYRQDPGQGLRLIYYSQIVNDFQKGDIAEGYSVSREKKESFPLTVTSAQKNPTAFYLCASSMQGGTEAFFGQGTRLTVV.

V usage is TRBV5-1 and J usage is TRBJ2-7, with D unclear. V was clipped by 0 bases and J by 6 bases, with 7 bases between them. Per the germline V gene, CDR1 is SGHRS and CDR2 is YFSETQ. This CDR3 region has 12 residues. Written as DNA, the CDR3 is TGCGCCAGCAGCTTGGGTGACACCGAGCAGTACTTC. As protein: CASSLGDTEQYF.

As DNA, the CDR3 is TGTGCCAGCAGGGACGGGAGTGGGACAGATACGCAGTATTTT. Protein: CASRDGSGTDTQYF. This chain links TRBV7-9 with TRBJ2-3; TRBD2 might be the D (6 bases). CDR1 is SEHNR, CDR2 FQNEAQ, per germline (reference sequence). V gave up 6 bases and J gave up 3 bases, with 13 bases separating them. The CDR3 loop spans 14 amino acids.

This chain connects TRBV28 to TRBJ1-2, with 7 bases aligning to TRBD1. The CDR3 is 14 residues long. CDR1 is MDHEN and CDR2 is SYDVKM in the germline V gene. J lost 4 bases, V lost 5 bases, and 7 bases had no gene match. The CDR3: CASSRETGTYGYTF. Written as DNA, the CDR3 is TGTGCCAGCAGTCGCGAGACAGGGACCTATGGCTACACCTTC.

The genes are TRBV5-1 and TRBJ2-5, with D unclear. V lost 3 bases and J lost 5, with 11 bases in between. The germline CDR1 and CDR2 sequences are SGHRS and YFSETQ. CDR3 size: 13 residues. The CDR3 DNA sequence: TGCGCCAGCAGCTCGACTGCCAGCGAGACCCAGTACTTC. Protein product: CASSSTASETQYF.

Of note for this clone: One end of the junction varies from germline; a read error may be responsible. Here the CDR3 reads CASSRKEF. DNA for the CDR3: TGCGCCAGCAGTAGGAAGGAGTTT. The gene calls are TRBV5-1 and TRBJ1-4; D ambiguous. This CDR3 region has 8 residues. Germline V gives CDR1 SGHRS, CDR2 YFSETQ.